These T cell receptor beta chains were read from a single sample in a study of blood T cell repertoires in COVID-19. Method: immunoSEQ multiplex PCR; TCRdb's copy keeps in-frame clones and lacks some. This sample yields over 50,000 clones, of which just over 85% are seen a single time; over 9.5% belongs to the top ten. Sequenced input: peripheral blood. These TCRs come from an older man with active COVID-19. Each CDR3 is given with its conserved first and last residue. The order of the fields is D gene, V gene, J gene, clone size, CDR3 protein, CDR3 DNA. A D gene is named only where the DNA matches it firmly. Clone size is given for some rows only: seen once, a few or many times, or a class if the clone is expanded.

TRBD1	TRBV24-1	TRBJ2-7	once	CATSDRQGSYEQYF	TGTGCCACCAGTGACCGACAGGGCTCCTACGAGCAGTACTTC
TRBD2	TRBV5-5	TRBJ2-7	-	CASSYDKRGALYEQYF	TGTGCCAGCAGCTACGACAAGCGGGGGGCCCTTTACGAGCAGTACTTC
-	TRBV14	TRBJ2-3	-	CASSQDRPGTDTQYF	TGTGCCAGCAGCCAAGACCGGCCGGGAACAGATACGCAGTATTTT
-	TRBV7-3	TRBJ2-1	-	CASSPGSYNEQFF	TGTGCCAGCAGCCCGGGGTCGTACAATGAGCAGTTCTTC
-	TRBV7-9	TRBJ2-3	-	CASSPWGHTSTDTQYF	TGTGCCAGCAGCCCTTGGGGGCACACTAGCACAGATACGCAGTATTTT
-	TRBV11-2	TRBJ1-4	-	CASSLDRVSNEKLFF	TGTGCCAGCAGCTTAGACAGGGTTTCTAATGAAAAACTGTTTTTT
TRBD1	TRBV5-4	TRBJ1-1	-	CASSATGVRTEAFF	TGTGCCAGCAGCGCGACAGGGGTGAGGACTGAAGCTTTCTTT
-	TRBV5-1	TRBJ1-4	-	CASSPLGGVNEKLFF	TGCGCCAGCAGCCCCCTGGGGGGGGTTAATGAAAAACTGTTTTTT
TRBD2	TRBV29-1	TRBJ2-7	-	CSVASGGSREQYF	TGCAGCGTTGCATCGGGGGGGTCTCGGGAGCAGTACTTC
-	TRBV4-2	TRBJ2-1	-	CASSQDVESSSYNEQFF	TGTGCCAGCAGCCAAGATGTCGAGAGTAGCTCCTACAATGAGCAGTTCTTC
TRBD1	TRBV27	TRBJ2-7	-	CASSTWDREGEQYF	TGTGCCAGCAGTACCTGGGACAGAGAGGGCGAGCAGTACTTC
-	TRBV2	TRBJ1-2	-	CASRDLGRGGYGYTF	TGTGCCAGCAGGGACCTGGGGCGAGGGGGCTATGGCTACACCTTC
TRBD1	TRBV9	TRBJ2-1	-	CASSVDLRGRYNEQFF	TGTGCCAGCAGCGTAGATCTCAGGGGGAGATACAATGAGCAGTTCTTC
-	TRBV9	TRBJ1-4	-	CASSADSRDEKLFF	TGTGCCAGCAGCGCTGACAGCCGCGATGAAAAACTGTTTTTT
TRBD1	TRBV6-6	TRBJ1-6	-	CASSSRRDRANSPLHF	TGTGCCAGCAGTTCGCGACGGGACAGGGCCAATTCACCCCTCCACTTT